These T cell receptor beta chains were read from a single sample in a study of early T cells in non-severe SARS-CoV-2 infection. TCRdb passed the 5' RACE reads through MiXCR, listing each CDR3 protein once. The sample shows approximately 70,000 distinct CDR3 sequences, more than 3.5% of them seen only once. The sequences come from whole blood, collected at baseline. The receptor source for this set is an adult who was a healthcare worker with PCR-confirmed SARS-CoV-2 infection or an uninfected control (not recorded which). The donor label of this sample is uncertain. Both conserved end residues are part of each CDR3. Fields, in order: V gene, CDR3 length, clone size, J gene, D gene, CDR3 DNA, CDR3 protein. D genes are given only for firm matches. Some rows mark clone size as missing; the rest say once, few, many or name a class of expanded clone.

>TRBV11-2|15|many|TRBJ2-5|NA
TGTGCCAGCAGCTTCCGGCGGACCTCCCAGGAGACCCAGTACTTC
CASSFRRTSQETQYF
>TRBV3-1|13|NA|TRBJ2-5|TRBD1
TGTGCCAGCAGGGGACAGGCGATGGAGACCCAGTACTTC
CASRGQAMETQYF
>TRBV28|14|few|TRBJ1-2|NA
TGTGCCAGCAGAACCCACGAAGCCATCTATGGCTACACCTTC
CASRTHEAIYGYTF
>TRBV28|18|few|TRBJ2-3|TRBD2
TGTGCCAGCAGTTTAAAAACCGTAGCGGGGGGGTATAGCCGACGGCAGTATTTT
CASSLKTVAGGYSRRQYF
>TRBV12-3/TRBV12-4|14|many|TRBJ1-1|NA
TGTGCCAGCAGCCGGAGCCGTACGGACACTGAAGCTTTCTTT
CASSRSRTDTEAFF
>TRBV9|15|NA|TRBJ1-4|TRBD1
TGTGCCAGCAGCCCAAGGGACAGGGTTCTTGAAAAACTGTTTTTT
CASSPRDRVLEKLFF
>TRBV6-6|12|many|TRBJ2-7|NA
TGTGCCCTCCGGGACGGGCTCGACGAGCAGTACTTC
CALRDGLDEQYF
>TRBV20-1|14|NA|TRBJ2-2|TRBD2
TGCAGTGCTAGGTCGCTAGCGGGTACCGGGGAGCTGTTTTTT
CSARSLAGTGELFF
>TRBV29-1|16|many|TRBJ1-1|NA
TGCAGCGTTGACGGGGCCCCTACCTCAAGGAACACTGAAGCTTTCTTT
CSVDGAPTSRNTEAFF
>TRBV5-1|14|few|TRBJ2-7|NA
TGCGCCAGCAGCTCGGGTCTCCTCGCCTACGAGCAGTACTTC
CASSSGLLAYEQYF